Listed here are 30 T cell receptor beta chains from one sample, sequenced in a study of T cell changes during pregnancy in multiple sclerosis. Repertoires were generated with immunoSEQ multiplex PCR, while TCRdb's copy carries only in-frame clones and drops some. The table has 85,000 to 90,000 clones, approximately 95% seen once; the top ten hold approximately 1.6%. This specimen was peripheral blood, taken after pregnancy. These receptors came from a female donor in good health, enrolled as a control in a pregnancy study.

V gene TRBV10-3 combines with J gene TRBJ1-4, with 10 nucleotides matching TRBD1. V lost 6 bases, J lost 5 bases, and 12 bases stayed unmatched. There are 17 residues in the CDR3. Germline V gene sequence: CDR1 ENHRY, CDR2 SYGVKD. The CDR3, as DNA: TGTGCCATCAGCCGGACAGGGGGGAAGGGGTTGAATGAAAAACTGTTTTTT. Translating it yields CAISRTGGKGLNEKLFF.

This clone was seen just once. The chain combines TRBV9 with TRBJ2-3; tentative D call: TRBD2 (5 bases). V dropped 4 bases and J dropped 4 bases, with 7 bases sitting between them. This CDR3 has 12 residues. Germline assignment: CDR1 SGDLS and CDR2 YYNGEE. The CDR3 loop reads CASSQAADTQYF. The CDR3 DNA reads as TGTGCCAGCAGCCAAGCGGCAGATACGCAGTATTTT.

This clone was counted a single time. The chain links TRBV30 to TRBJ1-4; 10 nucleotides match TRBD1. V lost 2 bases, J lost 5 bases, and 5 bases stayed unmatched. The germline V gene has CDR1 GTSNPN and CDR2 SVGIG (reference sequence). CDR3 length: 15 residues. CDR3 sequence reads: CAWSPGQGINEKLFF. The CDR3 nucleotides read TGTGCCTGGAGTCCGGGACAGGGGATCAATGAAAAACTGTTTTTT. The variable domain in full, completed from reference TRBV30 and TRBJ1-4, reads SQTIHQWPATLVQPVGSPLSLECTVEGTSNPNLYWYRQAAGRGLQLLFYSVGIGQISSEVPQNLSASRPQDRQFILSSKKLLLSDSGFYLCAWSPGQGINEKLFFGSGTQLSVL.

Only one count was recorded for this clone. The CDR3 sequence: CASDWDTQYF. The CDR3 DNA sequence: TGTGCCAGCGACTGGGATACGCAGTATTTT. The rearrangement links TRBV2 to TRBJ2-3, with D hard to call. This CDR3 has 10 residues. Germline V gene data show CDR1 as SNHLY and CDR2 as FYNNEI. V was cut by 8 bases and J by 6 bases, with 6 bases left in between.

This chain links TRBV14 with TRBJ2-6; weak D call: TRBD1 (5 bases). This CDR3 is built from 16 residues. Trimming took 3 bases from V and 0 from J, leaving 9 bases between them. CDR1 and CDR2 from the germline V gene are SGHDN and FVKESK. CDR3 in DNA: TGTGCCAGCAGCCAGACGACAGACTCTGGGGCCAACGTCCTGACTTTC. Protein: CASSQTTDSGANVLTF. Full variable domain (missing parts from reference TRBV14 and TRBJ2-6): EAGVTQFPSHSVIEKGQTVTLRCDPISGHDNLYWYRRVMGKEIKFLLHFVKESKQDESGMPNNRFLAERTGGTYSTLKVQPAELEDSGVYFCASSQTTDSGANVLTFGAGSRLTVL.

CDR3: CASSLLQGRNTEAFF. The CDR3 DNA reads TGCGCCAGCAGCTTGTTACAGGGGCGGAACACTGAAGCTTTCTTT. The chain carries TRBV5-1 and TRBJ1-1, with 7 bases that match TRBD1. From germline, CDR1 is SGHRS and CDR2 YFSETQ. CDR3 length: 15 residues. After removal of 1 base from V and 1 base from J, the junction contained 4 bases not matched to a gene.

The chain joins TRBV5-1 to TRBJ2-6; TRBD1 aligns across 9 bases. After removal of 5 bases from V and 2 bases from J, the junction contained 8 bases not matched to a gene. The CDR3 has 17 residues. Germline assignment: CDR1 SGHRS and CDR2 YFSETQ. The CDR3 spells CASRSTGGITGANVLTF. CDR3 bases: TGCGCCAGCAGATCGACAGGGGGAATAACTGGGGCCAACGTCCTGACTTTC.

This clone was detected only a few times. CDR3 in amino acids: CARKVTGHSNQPQHF. The CDR3 DNA is TGTGCCAGGAAAGTGACAGGACATAGCAATCAGCCCCAGCATTTT. The chain couples TRBV14 to TRBJ1-5; a weak D match, TRBD1 (6 bases). Germline V gene sequence: CDR1 SGHDN, CDR2 FVKESK. The CDR3 contains 15 residues. Trimming took off 9 bases at V and 0 bases at J, with 15 bases between the two ends.

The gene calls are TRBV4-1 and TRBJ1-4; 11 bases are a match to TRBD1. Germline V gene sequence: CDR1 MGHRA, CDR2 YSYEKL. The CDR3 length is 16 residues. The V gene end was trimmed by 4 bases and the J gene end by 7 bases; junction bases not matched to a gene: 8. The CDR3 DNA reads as TGCGCCAGCAGCCGTCTCCGGGGACAGGGGGTTGAAAAACTGTTTTTT. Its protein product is CASSRLRGQGVEKLFF.

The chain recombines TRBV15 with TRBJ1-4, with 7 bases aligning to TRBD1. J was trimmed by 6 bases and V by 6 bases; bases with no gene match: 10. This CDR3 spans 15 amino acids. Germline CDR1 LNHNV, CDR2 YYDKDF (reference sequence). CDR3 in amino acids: CATSSDRVWDEKLFF. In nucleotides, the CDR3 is TGTGCCACCAGTAGCGACAGGGTCTGGGATGAAAAACTGTTTTTT.

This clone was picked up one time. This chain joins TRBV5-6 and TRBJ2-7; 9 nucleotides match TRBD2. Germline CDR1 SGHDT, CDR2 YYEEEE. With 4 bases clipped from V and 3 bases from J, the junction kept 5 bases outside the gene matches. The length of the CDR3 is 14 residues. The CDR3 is CASSPGAGGYEQYF. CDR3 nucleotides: TGTGCCAGCAGCCCTGGAGCGGGAGGCTACGAGCAGTACTTC. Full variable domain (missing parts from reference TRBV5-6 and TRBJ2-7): DAGVTQSPTHLIKTRGQQVTLRCSPKSGHDTVSWYQQALGQGPQFIFQYYEEEERQRGNFPDRFSGHQFPNYSSELNVNALLLGDSALYLCASSPGAGGYEQYFGPGTRLTVT.

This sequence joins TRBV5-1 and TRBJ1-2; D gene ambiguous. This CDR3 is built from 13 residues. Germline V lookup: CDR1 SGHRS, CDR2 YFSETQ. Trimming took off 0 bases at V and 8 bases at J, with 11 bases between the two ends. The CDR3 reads CASSLVPSGGYTF. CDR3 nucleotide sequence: TGCGCCAGCAGCTTGGTTCCATCCGGGGGCTACACCTTC. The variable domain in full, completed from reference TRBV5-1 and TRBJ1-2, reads KAGVTQTPRYLIKTRGQQVTLSCSPISGHRSVSWYQQTPGQGLQFLFEYFSETQRNKGNFPGRFSGRQFSNSRSEMNVSTLELGDSALYLCASSLVPSGGYTFGSGTRLTVV.

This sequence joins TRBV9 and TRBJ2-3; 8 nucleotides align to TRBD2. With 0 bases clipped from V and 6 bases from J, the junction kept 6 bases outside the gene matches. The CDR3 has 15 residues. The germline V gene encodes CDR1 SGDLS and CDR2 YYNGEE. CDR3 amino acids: CASSVVAGGQDTQYF. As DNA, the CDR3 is TGTGCCAGCAGCGTAGTTGCGGGAGGACAGGATACGCAGTATTTT. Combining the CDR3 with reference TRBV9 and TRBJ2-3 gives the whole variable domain DSGVTQTPKHLITATGQRVTLRCSPRSGDLSVYWYQQSLDQGLQFLIQYYNGEERAKGNILERFSAQQFPDLHSELNLSSLELGDSALYFCASSVVAGGQDTQYFGPGTRLTVL.

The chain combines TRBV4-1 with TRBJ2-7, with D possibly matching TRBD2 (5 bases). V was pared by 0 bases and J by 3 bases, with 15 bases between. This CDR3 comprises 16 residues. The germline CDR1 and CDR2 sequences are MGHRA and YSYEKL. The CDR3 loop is CASSQEEAGGSYEQYF. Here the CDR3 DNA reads TGCGCCAGCAGCCAAGAAGAAGCTGGTGGGAGCTACGAGCAGTACTTC.

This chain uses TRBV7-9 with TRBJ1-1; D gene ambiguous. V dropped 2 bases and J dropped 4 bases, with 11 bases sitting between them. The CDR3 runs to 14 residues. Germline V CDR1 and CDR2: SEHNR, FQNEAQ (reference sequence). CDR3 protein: CASSLSVGSTEAFF. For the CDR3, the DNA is TGTGCCAGCAGCTTAAGCGTCGGGAGCACTGAAGCTTTCTTT.

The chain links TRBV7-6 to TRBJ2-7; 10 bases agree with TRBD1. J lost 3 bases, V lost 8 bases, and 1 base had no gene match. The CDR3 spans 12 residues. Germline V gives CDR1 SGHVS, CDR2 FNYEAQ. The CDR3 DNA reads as TGTGCCAGCGGGACAGGGGACTACGAGCAGTACTTC. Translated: CASGTGDYEQYF.

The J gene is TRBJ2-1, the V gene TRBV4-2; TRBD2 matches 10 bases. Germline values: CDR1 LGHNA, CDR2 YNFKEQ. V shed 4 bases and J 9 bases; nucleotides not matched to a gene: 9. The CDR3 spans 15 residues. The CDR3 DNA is TGTGCCAGCAGCCCCCAGCGGGAGGGGCGTAGTGAGCAGTTCTTC. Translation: CASSPQREGRSEQFF.

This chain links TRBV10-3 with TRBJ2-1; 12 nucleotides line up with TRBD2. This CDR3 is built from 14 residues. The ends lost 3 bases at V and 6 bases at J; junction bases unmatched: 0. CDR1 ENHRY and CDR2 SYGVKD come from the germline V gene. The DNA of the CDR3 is TGTGCCATCAGTGAACTAGCGGGAGGCAATGAGCAGTTCTTC. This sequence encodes CAISELAGGNEQFF.

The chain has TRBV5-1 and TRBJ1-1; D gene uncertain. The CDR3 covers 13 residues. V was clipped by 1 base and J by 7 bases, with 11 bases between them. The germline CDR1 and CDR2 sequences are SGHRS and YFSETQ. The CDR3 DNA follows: TGCGCCAGCAGCTTGAACGGAGTAGGTGAAGCTTTCTTT. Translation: CASSLNGVGEAFF. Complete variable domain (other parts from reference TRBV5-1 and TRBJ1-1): KAGVTQTPRYLIKTRGQQVTLSCSPISGHRSVSWYQQTPGQGLQFLFEYFSETQRNKGNFPGRFSGRQFSNSRSEMNVSTLELGDSALYLCASSLNGVGEAFFGQGTRLTVV.

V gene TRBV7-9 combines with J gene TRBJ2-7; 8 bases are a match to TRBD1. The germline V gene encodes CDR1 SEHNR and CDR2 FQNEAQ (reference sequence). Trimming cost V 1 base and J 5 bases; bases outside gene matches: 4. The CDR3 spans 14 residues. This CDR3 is CASSLGGTGHEQYF. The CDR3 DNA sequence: TGTGCCAGCAGCTTAGGCGGGACAGGCCACGAGCAGTACTTC.

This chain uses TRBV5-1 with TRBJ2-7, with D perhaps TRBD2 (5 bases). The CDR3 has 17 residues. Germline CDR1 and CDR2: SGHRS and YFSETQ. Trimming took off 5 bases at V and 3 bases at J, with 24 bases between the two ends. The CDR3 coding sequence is TGCGCCAGCAGGCCGAGAGGGTTGTTGGGCCCCCTCTACGAGCAGTACTTC. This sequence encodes CASRPRGLLGPLYEQYF.

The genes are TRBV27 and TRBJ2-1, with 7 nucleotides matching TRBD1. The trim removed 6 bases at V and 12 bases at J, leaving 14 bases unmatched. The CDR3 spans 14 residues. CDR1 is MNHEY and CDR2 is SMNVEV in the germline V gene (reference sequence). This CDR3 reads CASSPGTVPDRQFF. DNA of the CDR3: TGTGCCAGCAGCCCAGGGACAGTCCCCGATAGGCAGTTCTTC.

In DNA form, the CDR3 reads TGTGCCAGCAGGGTGGGACAGGGGGGCAATCAGCCCCAGCATTTT. Its translation: CASRVGQGGNQPQHF. The rearrangement uses TRBV2 and TRBJ1-5; 11 bases match TRBD1. This CDR3 contains 15 residues. Per the germline V gene, CDR1 is SNHLY and CDR2 is FYNNEI. The trim removed 6 bases at V and 2 bases at J, leaving 3 bases unmatched. Based on the CDR3 plus reference TRBV2 and TRBJ1-5, the full variable domain is EPEVTQTPSHQVTQMGQEVILRCVPISNHLYFYWYRQILGQKVEFLVSFYNNEISEKSEIFDDQFSVERPDGSNFTLKIRSTKLEDSAMYFCASRVGQGGNQPQHFGDGTRLSIL.

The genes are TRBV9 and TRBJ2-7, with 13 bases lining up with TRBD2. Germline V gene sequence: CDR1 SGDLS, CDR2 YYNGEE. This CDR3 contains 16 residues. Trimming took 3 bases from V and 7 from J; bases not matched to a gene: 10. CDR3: CASSAGGLAGLYEQYF. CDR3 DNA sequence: TGTGCCAGCAGCGCAGGGGGACTAGCGGGACTGTATGAGCAGTACTTC. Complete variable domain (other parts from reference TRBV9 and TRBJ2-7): DSGVTQTPKHLITATGQRVTLRCSPRSGDLSVYWYQQSLDQGLQFLIQYYNGEERAKGNILERFSAQQFPDLHSELNLSSLELGDSALYFCASSAGGLAGLYEQYFGPGTRLTVT.

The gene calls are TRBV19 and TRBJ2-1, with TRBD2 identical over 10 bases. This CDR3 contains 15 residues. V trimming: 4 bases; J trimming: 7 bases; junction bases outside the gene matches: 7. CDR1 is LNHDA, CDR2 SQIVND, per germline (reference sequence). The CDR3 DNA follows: TGTGCCAGTAGTACTGTAGCGGGAGGCTGGAATGAGCAGTTCTTC. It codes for CASSTVAGGWNEQFF.

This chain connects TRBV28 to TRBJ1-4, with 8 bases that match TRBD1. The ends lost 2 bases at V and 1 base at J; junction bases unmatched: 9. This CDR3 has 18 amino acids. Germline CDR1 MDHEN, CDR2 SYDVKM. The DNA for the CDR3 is TGTGCCAGCAGTTTAGGGGACAGGCGCCACATAACTAATGAAAAACTGTTTTTT. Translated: CASSLGDRRHITNEKLFF.

DNA for the CDR3: TGTGCCAGCAGCGGACCTAGCGGGTATGAGCAGTTCTTC. It is translated as CASSGPSGYEQFF. J is TRBJ2-1 and V is TRBV11-2; 8 bases are shared with TRBD2. Germline loops: CDR1 SGHAT, CDR2 FQNNGV. Trimming at V came to 5 bases and at J to 8 bases, leaving 5 bases not matched to a gene. The CDR3 length is 13 residues.

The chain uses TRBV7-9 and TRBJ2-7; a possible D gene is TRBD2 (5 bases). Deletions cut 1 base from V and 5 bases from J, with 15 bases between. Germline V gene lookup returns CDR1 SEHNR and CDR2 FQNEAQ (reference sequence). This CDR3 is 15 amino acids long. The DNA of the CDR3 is TGTGCCAGCAGCTTAGGAGAGGGTCTCGTCCACGAGCAGTACTTC. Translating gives CASSLGEGLVHEQYF.

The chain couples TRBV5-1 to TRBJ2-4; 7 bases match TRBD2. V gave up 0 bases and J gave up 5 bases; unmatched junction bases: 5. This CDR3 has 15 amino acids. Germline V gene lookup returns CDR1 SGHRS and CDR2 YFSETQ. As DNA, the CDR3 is TGCGCCAGCAGCTTGGCGGGAGGATCGGAAAACATTCAGTACTTC. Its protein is CASSLAGGSENIQYF.

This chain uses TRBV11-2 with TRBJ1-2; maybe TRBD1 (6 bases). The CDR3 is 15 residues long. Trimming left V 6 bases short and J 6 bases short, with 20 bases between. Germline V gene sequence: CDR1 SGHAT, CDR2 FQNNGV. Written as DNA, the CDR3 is TGTGCCAGCAGTTCAATTCAGCGGGGGCAGGATGGCTACACCTTC. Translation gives CASSSIQRGQDGYTF.